The following is a T cell receptor beta chain sequence with its context. Some clones are missing from TCRdb's copy, which holds only in-frame ones; the method was immunoSEQ multiplex PCR. The sample shows 40,000 to 45,000 clones, approximately 91% of them seen only once. This sample was taken from a study of T cell changes during pregnancy in multiple sclerosis. This CDR3 has 16 amino acids. Germline V CDR1 and CDR2: LGHNA, YNFKEQ. The J segment lost 5 bases and the V segment lost 0 bases, leaving 5 bases of the junction unmatched. The clonotype comes from a female donor with multiple sclerosis, enrolled in a pregnancy study. The sample here was CD8+ T cells from peripheral blood mononuclear cells, taken in the third trimester of pregnancy. The rearrangement links TRBV4-2 to TRBJ2-5; TRBD2 agrees at 11 bases. The CDR3 sequence is CASSQDPIAGGETQYF. The CDR3 DNA is TGTGCCAGCAGCCAAGATCCCATAGCGGGAGGGGAGACCCAGTACTTC.